The entry below describes one T cell receptor beta chain. Its antigen is undetermined. These data belong to a study of T cells in Graves' hyperthyroidism and ophthalmopathy. Amplified regions were TCR beta CDR3 sequences from RNA transcripts. When the TCR CDR3 underwent first-round RT-PCR, the HTBI primer set was used. Each CDR3 protein is one row after TCRdb ran MiXCR on the multiplex PCR reads. Of hundreds of thousands of distinct CDR3 sequences in the sample, 46% are singletons; the top ten hold roughly 8.2%. Germline CDR1 reads LNHNV; CDR2 reads YYDKDF (reference sequence). The junction had 5 bases not matched to a gene; V was cut back by 1 base and J by 7 bases. This CDR3 has 15 residues. Patients were aged 18 to 65, had disease duration under 2 months, and had newly diagnosed hyperthyroidism. Points from the study as a whole: Blood also contained most expanded thyroid clonotypes above 0.001. A median roughly 6.6 months before onset, the model predicted ophthalmopathy. A model built on 13 V-J features separated ophthalmopathy from stable hyperthyroidism.

The source material was peripheral blood or thyroid tissue (not recorded which). The gene calls are TRBV15 and TRBJ2-7; 12 bases are a match to TRBD1. The clonotype comes from a woman in her late teens or twenties with Graves' hyperthyroidism. The CDR3 here is CATSRGDRGHNEQYF. CDR3 sequence (DNA): TGTGCCACCAGCAGAGGGGACAGGGGGCATAATGAGCAGTACTTC.